The TCR beta chain under discussion was sequenced for a study of T cell responses to AZD1222 COVID-19 vaccine. Details on this clone: As yet, its antigen is unknown.

The protocol was immunoSEQ multiplex PCR, while the TCRdb copy is restricted to in-frame clones and leaves out a portion. The sample shows tens of thousands of clones, around 91% of them seen only once. Study outcomes and limitations: Among the donors, most were white British and more were female, and clonal diversity was possibly underestimated. Dominant at 160-218 and 743-854, vaccine-associated CD4 TCRs also spanned spike. Sampling captured repertoires only after the peak T cell response. Baseline seropositives among AZD1222 recipients totaled only 5 to 7.

The CDR3 has 16 amino acids. V was clipped by 0 bases and J by 2 bases, with 13 bases between them. Per the germline V gene, CDR1 is SGHRS and CDR2 is YFSETQ. This receptor was identified in an adult in good health. This chain joins TRBV5-1 and TRBJ2-3; D possibly uses TRBD1 or TRBD2 (6 bases each). The source was peripheral blood, collected on day 0 of MenACWY control vaccination. CDR3 bases: TGCGCCAGCAGCTTGGGAGGTAGGGGGGCCACAGATACGCAGTATTTT. Translation gives CASSLGGRGATDTQYF.